The rows below give T cell receptor beta chains drawn from one sample of a study of cytomegalovirus exposure and HLA in healthy donors. Assay used: immunoSEQ multiplex PCR; TCRdb lists only in-frame clones, some missing. The data contain more than 120,000 clones, around 86% of them singletons. The specimen sequenced was PBMCs. These receptor sequences come from a man aged 18 to 35 in good health and CMV-seropositive. The CDR3 runs from the conserved cysteine through the conserved F or W. The order of the fields is D gene, V gene, clone size, J gene, CDR3 protein, CDR3 DNA. A D gene is named only where the DNA matches it firmly. Clone size is given for some rows only: seen once, a few or many times, or a class if the clone is expanded.

D: TRBD1
V: TRBV7-9
size: NA
J: TRBJ1-3
CDR3: CASSRGQGIDRSGNTIYF
DNA: TGTGCCAGCAGCCGGGGACAGGGGATTGATCGCTCTGGAAACACCATATATTTT

D: NA
V: TRBV5-1
size: NA
J: TRBJ1-5
CDR3: CASSLGFGGEQPQHF
DNA: TGCGCCAGCAGCTTGGGTTTCGGGGGAGAACAGCCCCAGCATTTT

D: TRBD2
V: TRBV11-3
size: few
J: TRBJ2-3
CDR3: CASSFEAGGRDTQYF
DNA: TGTGCCAGCAGCTTTGAAGCGGGAGGTAGGGATACGCAGTATTTT

D: NA
V: TRBV5-1
size: NA
J: TRBJ2-3
CDR3: CASSVQGRTNTDTQYF
DNA: TGCGCCAGCAGCGTGCAAGGACGGACAAACACAGATACGCAGTATTTT

D: TRBD1
V: TRBV18
size: NA
J: TRBJ1-1
CDR3: CASSPSGTGVTEAFF
DNA: TGTGCCAGCTCACCGAGTGGGACAGGGGTCACTGAAGCTTTCTTT

D: NA
V: TRBV9
size: NA
J: TRBJ1-4
CDR3: CASSVTSRGEKLFF
DNA: TGTGCCAGCAGCGTAACCTCCCGGGGTGAAAAACTGTTTTTT

D: NA
V: TRBV5-1
size: NA
J: TRBJ2-3
CDR3: CASKQEPSTDTQYF
DNA: TGCGCCAGCAAACAGGAGCCTAGCACAGATACGCAGTATTTT

D: TRBD2
V: TRBV18
size: NA
J: TRBJ2-7
CDR3: CASSTPGLAGAYEQYF
DNA: TGTGCCAGCTCAACCCCGGGACTAGCGGGAGCCTACGAGCAGTACTTC

D: TRBD1
V: TRBV2
size: NA
J: TRBJ1-2
CDR3: CASSATRDRANYGYTF
DNA: TGTGCCAGCAGCGCCACCCGGGACAGGGCCAACTATGGCTACACCTTC

D: NA
V: TRBV9
size: NA
J: TRBJ2-4
CDR3: CASSLSVRGKNIQYF
DNA: TGTGCCAGCAGCCTTTCGGTGAGAGGCAAAAACATTCAGTACTTC

D: TRBD2
V: TRBV27
size: NA
J: TRBJ2-5
CDR3: CASSLWGLATQTQYF
DNA: TGTGCCAGCAGTTTATGGGGACTAGCCACGCAGACCCAGTACTTC

D: TRBD2
V: TRBV5-1
size: NA
J: TRBJ2-1
CDR3: CASSSREGSNEQFF
DNA: TGCGCCAGCAGTTCCAGGGAGGGTTCGAATGAGCAGTTCTTC

D: TRBD1
V: TRBV6-5
size: NA
J: TRBJ2-7
CDR3: CASSSTGAPYEQYF
DNA: TGTGCCAGCAGCTCAACAGGGGCCCCCTACGAGCAGTACTTC

D: NA
V: TRBV2
size: NA
J: TRBJ1-3
CDR3: CASTLITGNTIYF
DNA: TGTGCCAGCACTTTAATTACAGGAAACACCATATATTTT

D: NA
V: TRBV5-1
size: once
J: TRBJ1-3
CDR3: CASRDGGLAGNTIYF
DNA: TGCGCCAGCAGGGATGGGGGACTCGCTGGAAACACCATATATTTT

D: NA
V: TRBV30
size: NA
J: TRBJ1-3
CDR3: CAWRVAAGGNTIYF
DNA: TGTGCCTGGAGGGTAGCAGCGGGAGGAAACACCATATATTTT

D: TRBD1
V: TRBV5-8
size: once
J: TRBJ1-5
CDR3: CASSPSRDRDQPQHF
DNA: TGTGCCAGCAGCCCGTCCCGGGACAGGGATCAGCCCCAGCATTTT

D: TRBD1
V: TRBV15
size: NA
J: TRBJ1-2
CDR3: CATSGAGTGSINYGYTF
DNA: TGTGCCACCAGCGGAGCCGGGACAGGGAGTATAAACTATGGCTACACCTTC

D: TRBD2
V: TRBV5-1
size: NA
J: TRBJ2-1
CDR3: CASSMSGGAYNEQFF
DNA: TGCGCCAGCAGCATGAGCGGGGGGGCATACAATGAGCAGTTCTTC

D: NA
V: TRBV6-1
size: NA
J: TRBJ1-2
CDR3: CASSWTANYGYTF
DNA: TGTGCCAGCAGTTGGACAGCTAACTATGGCTACACCTTC

D: TRBD2
V: TRBV6-4
size: NA
J: TRBJ2-2
CDR3: CASSEAGTSLSGELFF
DNA: TGTGCCAGCAGTGAAGCCGGGACTAGCCTATCCGGGGAGCTGTTTTTT

D: NA
V: TRBV19
size: NA
J: TRBJ1-1
CDR3: CATQTGNTEAFF
DNA: TGTGCCACCCAGACAGGGAACACTGAAGCTTTCTTT

D: NA
V: TRBV19
size: NA
J: TRBJ2-2
CDR3: CASTGIGELFF
DNA: TGTGCCAGTACGGGGATCGGGGAGCTGTTTTTT

D: TRBD1
V: TRBV9
size: NA
J: TRBJ2-1
CDR3: CASSLRGPEQFF
DNA: TGTGCCAGCAGTCTCAGGGGGCCTGAGCAGTTCTTC

D: NA
V: TRBV11-2
size: many
J: TRBJ1-2
CDR3: CASSLDRESTVYGYTF
DNA: TGTGCCAGCAGCTTAGATCGGGAGTCGACAGTCTATGGCTACACCTTC

D: NA
V: TRBV7-9
size: few
J: TRBJ1-2
CDR3: CASSPWDDGGDYGYTF
DNA: TGTGCCAGCAGCCCTTGGGACGACGGGGGTGACTATGGCTACACCTTC

D: TRBD2
V: TRBV14
size: NA
J: TRBJ2-1
CDR3: CASSQGTGLAEEQFF
DNA: TGTGCCAGCAGCCAAGGAACGGGACTAGCCGAAGAGCAGTTCTTC

D: NA
V: TRBV7-2
size: once
J: TRBJ2-1
CDR3: CASSPTVILYNEQFF
DNA: TGTGCCAGCAGCCCGACAGTGATCCTCTACAATGAGCAGTTCTTC

D: TRBD1
V: TRBV5-6
size: NA
J: TRBJ2-1
CDR3: CASGTGGYNEQFF
DNA: TGTGCCAGCGGGACAGGGGGATACAATGAGCAGTTCTTC

D: NA
V: TRBV21-1
size: NA
J: TRBJ2-1
CDR3: CASSLRGAVYEQFF
DNA: TGTGCCAGCAGCCTCAGGGGGGCCGTTTATGAGCAGTTCTTC

D: NA
V: TRBV5-1
size: NA
J: TRBJ1-1
CDR3: CASSSYLNTEAFF
DNA: TGCGCCAGCAGCTCGTACTTGAACACTGAAGCTTTCTTT

D: NA
V: TRBV18
size: NA
J: TRBJ1-5
CDR3: CASSPDPGYNQPQHF
DNA: TGTGCCAGCTCACCTGACCCGGGGTACAATCAGCCCCAGCATTTT

D: TRBD2
V: TRBV29-1
size: NA
J: TRBJ2-5
CDR3: CSVDLAGGPQETQYF
DNA: TGCAGCGTCGACCTAGCGGGAGGGCCTCAGGAGACCCAGTACTTC

D: TRBD2
V: TRBV5-1
size: NA
J: TRBJ2-7
CDR3: CASGLAGGGEQYF
DNA: TGCGCCAGCGGACTAGCGGGGGGCGGCGAGCAGTACTTC

D: TRBD2
V: TRBV7-9
size: NA
J: TRBJ2-3
CDR3: CASSLGTSGPTDTQYF
DNA: TGTGCCAGCAGCTTAGGGACTAGCGGGCCCACAGATACGCAGTATTTT

D: NA
V: TRBV29-1
size: once
J: TRBJ2-5
CDR3: CSGTFWDQETQYF
DNA: TGCAGTGGGACTTTTTGGGATCAAGAGACCCAGTACTTC

D: NA
V: TRBV11-3
size: NA
J: TRBJ1-1
CDR3: CASTLFWPF
DNA: TGTGCCAGCACTCTTTTTTGGCCGTTT

D: NA
V: TRBV6-1
size: NA
J: TRBJ2-5
CDR3: CASTGIETQYF
DNA: TGTGCCAGTACAGGGATAGAGACCCAGTACTTC

D: TRBD1
V: TRBV19
size: NA
J: TRBJ1-4
CDR3: CASSSDRGREKLFF
DNA: TGTGCCAGTAGTTCTGACAGGGGGCGGGAAAAACTGTTTTTT

D: NA
V: TRBV28
size: few
J: TRBJ1-2
CDR3: CASEAGRGGYTF
DNA: TGTGCCAGCGAGGCAGGGCGAGGCGGCTACACCTTC

D: NA
V: TRBV19
size: once
J: TRBJ1-1
CDR3: CASSIVGRATEAFF
DNA: TGTGCCAGTAGTATAGTTGGCAGGGCGACTGAAGCTTTCTTT